Listed below are T cell receptor beta chains from one sample, sequenced in a study of T cells in Graves' hyperthyroidism and ophthalmopathy. TCRdb redid the calling of the multiplex PCR reads with MiXCR, one entry per CDR3 protein. Altogether 450,000 to 600,000 distinct CDR3 sequences are present, 11% to 15% being singletons, with the ten largest covering 14%. Sequencing input: blood. These receptors were collected from a woman aged 35 to 49 with Graves' hyperthyroidism. CDR3s include the opening cysteine and the closing phenylalanine or tryptophan. Each record gives: CDR3 DNA, CDR3 protein, clone size, V gene, J gene, D gene. A D gene is named only where the DNA matches it firmly. Size is omitted from some rows. Given values are once, few, many or a class for expanded clones.

CDR3 DNA: TGCGCCAGCAGCTCTGGCCAACGGGAAAACACCGGGGAGCTGTTTTTT
CDR3 protein: CASSSGQRENTGELFF
clone size: few
V gene: TRBV5-1
J gene: TRBJ2-2
D gene: -

CDR3 DNA: TGTGCCAGCAGTTACAGGGAGGCGAACATTCAGTACTTC
CDR3 protein: CASSYREANIQYF
clone size: many
V gene: TRBV12-3/TRBV12-4
J gene: TRBJ2-4
D gene: -

CDR3 DNA: TGTGCCAGCAGCCGGGGGGGGGCTGCGGGCACTGAAGCTTTCTTT
CDR3 protein: CASSRGGAAGTEAFF
clone size: -
V gene: TRBV28
J gene: TRBJ1-1
D gene: -

CDR3 DNA: TGCAGTGCCCACCCGGGGGCAAACTATGGCTACACCTTC
CDR3 protein: CSAHPGANYGYTF
clone size: few
V gene: TRBV20-1
J gene: TRBJ1-2
D gene: -

CDR3 DNA: TGCAGCGTTGAAACAGCAACTAATGAAAAACTGTTTTTT
CDR3 protein: CSVETATNEKLFF
clone size: -
V gene: TRBV29-1
J gene: TRBJ1-4
D gene: -

CDR3 DNA: TGTGCCAGCAGCTCCCGGCTGTGGCAGGACCAAGAGACCCAGTACTTC
CDR3 protein: CASSSRLWQDQETQYF
clone size: many
V gene: TRBV13
J gene: TRBJ2-5
D gene: -

CDR3 DNA: TGTGCCAGCAGCTCCCGGGAGTCCTACGAGCAGTACTTC
CDR3 protein: CASSSRESYEQYF
clone size: many
V gene: TRBV7-2
J gene: TRBJ2-7
D gene: -

CDR3 DNA: TGTGCCAGCTCCGTTCAGGTGTCGGGACTTTTTAACAATGAGCAGTTCTTC
CDR3 protein: CASSVQVSGLFNNEQFF
clone size: many
V gene: TRBV2
J gene: TRBJ2-1
D gene: -

CDR3 DNA: TGTGCCAGCAGTTTAAGGGGGGTTTCCGCGAACACCGGGGAGCTGTTTTTT
CDR3 protein: CASSLRGVSANTGELFF
clone size: many
V gene: TRBV12-3/TRBV12-4
J gene: TRBJ2-2
D gene: -

CDR3 DNA: TGTGCCAGCAGTTACGCCGGGGAAGGCTACACCTTC
CDR3 protein: CASSYAGEGYTF
clone size: many
V gene: TRBV6-1
J gene: TRBJ1-2
D gene: -

CDR3 DNA: TGTGCCAGCTCAGGAAGACAGGGGGCGGACGAGCAGTACTTC
CDR3 protein: CASSGRQGADEQYF
clone size: many
V gene: TRBV18
J gene: TRBJ2-7
D gene: TRBD1

CDR3 DNA: TGTGCCAGCAGCCCCGGCGTTCCGGACAGGGCCAATCAGCCCCAGCATTTT
CDR3 protein: CASSPGVPDRANQPQHF
clone size: many
V gene: TRBV6-2/TRBV6-3
J gene: TRBJ1-5
D gene: TRBD1

CDR3 DNA: TGTGCCAGCAGCCCTACCCTAGGGGGCGACTATGGCTACACCTTC
CDR3 protein: CASSPTLGGDYGYTF
clone size: many
V gene: TRBV28
J gene: TRBJ1-2
D gene: TRBD1

CDR3 DNA: TGTGCCAGCAGTTTTAAGGATACGCAGTATTTT
CDR3 protein: CASSFKDTQYF
clone size: many
V gene: TRBV27
J gene: TRBJ2-3
D gene: -

CDR3 DNA: TGTGCCAGCAGTGAGAGCGGGTCGTACCAAGAGACCCAGTACTTC
CDR3 protein: CASSESGSYQETQYF
clone size: many
V gene: TRBV2
J gene: TRBJ2-5
D gene: -

CDR3 DNA: TGTGCCAGCACGGCTGGAAACACCATATATTTT
CDR3 protein: CASTAGNTIYF
clone size: many
V gene: TRBV6-1
J gene: TRBJ1-3
D gene: -

CDR3 DNA: TGTGCCACCAGCAGAGGACTAGCGGGAGTGATTGAGCAGTTCTTC
CDR3 protein: CATSRGLAGVIEQFF
clone size: few
V gene: TRBV15
J gene: TRBJ2-1
D gene: TRBD2

CDR3 DNA: TGCGCCAGCAGCGGGGGACTAGCCACCGGAGTGCTTTCCTACGAGCAGTACTTC
CDR3 protein: CASSGGLATGVLSYEQYF
clone size: -
V gene: TRBV5-1
J gene: TRBJ2-7
D gene: TRBD2

CDR3 DNA: TGTGCCAGCAGCGCCCGGGACTCTAGCTTCTACGAGCAGTACTTC
CDR3 protein: CASSARDSSFYEQYF
clone size: many
V gene: TRBV9
J gene: TRBJ2-7
D gene: -